These 31 T cell receptor beta chains came from one sample sequenced in a study of blood T cells in healthy people across ages. A second PCR of roughly 7 to 11 cycles used a sample-barcoded 5' primer and a J-beta primer mix. Each CDR3 protein is one row after TCRdb ran MiXCR on the 5' RACE reads. Of some 640,000 distinct CDR3 sequences in the sample, 49% were seen once. Input material: blood. The receptors derive from a woman aged 55 to 70 in good health.

The V call is TRBV20-1, the J call TRBJ1-1, with D perhaps TRBD1 (5 bases). Trimming left V 5 bases short and J 1 base short, with 14 bases between. This CDR3 has 14 residues. Germline V lookup: CDR1 DFQATT, CDR2 SNEGSKA (reference sequence). As DNA, the CDR3 is TGCAGTGCTTCGCAGGGCAAATCGAACACTGAAGCTTTCTTT. Residues: CSASQGKSNTEAFF.

The chain uses TRBV7-3 and TRBJ1-2; D is ambiguous. The ends were cut back, 5 bases at V and 4 bases at J, with 8 bases in the middle. This CDR3 has 12 amino acids. The germline V gene encodes CDR1 SGHTA and CDR2 FQGTGA. The CDR3 DNA reads as TGTGCCAGCAGCGGGGTGCTCTATGGCTACACCTTC. This sequence encodes CASSGVLYGYTF. The full variable domain, in which reference TRBV7-3 and TRBJ1-2 provide the parts outside the CDR3, is GAGVSQTPSNKVTEKGKYVELRCDPISGHTALYWYRQSLGQGPEFLIYFQGTGAADDSGLPNDRFFAVRPEGSVSTLKIQRTERGDSAVYLCASSGVLYGYTFGSGTRLTVV.

This clonotype was counted between two and nine times. The gene calls are TRBV3-1 and TRBJ2-1; a weak D match, TRBD2 (6 bases). The CDR3 totals 14 residues. Trimming shortened V by 1 base and J by 6 bases, and 10 bases separated the two germline ends. Per the germline V gene, CDR1 is LGHDT and CDR2 is YNNKEL (reference sequence). The CDR3 reads CASSQGLVRNEQFF. The CDR3 DNA sequence: TGTGCCAGCAGCCAAGGACTAGTTCGCAATGAGCAGTTCTTC.

The chain has TRBV27 and TRBJ1-2, with D unclear. V was shortened by 1 base and J by 4 bases, with 13 bases between the two germline ends. The germline CDR1 and CDR2 sequences are MNHEY and SMNVEV (reference sequence). The CDR3 spans 15 residues. This chain's CDR3 is CASSLFSGGVYGYTF. CDR3 DNA sequence: TGTGCCAGCAGTTTATTCTCCGGCGGAGTCTATGGCTACACCTTC.

This clonotype was counted a single time. The genes are TRBV6-5 and TRBJ1-2, with D unclear. Looked up from germline, CDR1 is MNHEY and CDR2 is SVGAGI. V lost 0 bases and J lost 7, with 6 bases in between. There are 12 residues in the CDR3. The CDR3 sequence: CASSYSNSGYTF. The CDR3 nucleotides are TGTGCCAGCAGTTACTCGAATAGTGGCTACACCTTC.

The rearrangement links TRBV5-1 to TRBJ2-1; D may be TRBD1 or TRBD2 (5 bases each). V was shortened by 4 bases and J by 0 bases, with 11 bases between the two germline ends. CDR3 length: 15 amino acids. Germline CDR1 SGHRS, CDR2 YFSETQ. CDR3 sequence: CASSPEGSSYNEQFF. The CDR3 nucleotides read TGCGCCAGCAGCCCCGAGGGGAGCTCCTACAATGAGCAGTTCTTC. The whole variable domain, remainder taken from reference TRBV5-1 and TRBJ2-1, is KAGVTQTPRYLIKTRGQQVTLSCSPISGHRSVSWYQQTPGQGLQFLFEYFSETQRNKGNFPGRFSGRQFSNSRSEMNVSTLELGDSALYLCASSPEGSSYNEQFFGPGTRLTVL.

The V and J genes are TRBV7-3 and TRBJ1-1; possibly TRBD1 for D (6 bases). CDR3 size: 15 residues. Trimming removed 5 bases from V and 1 base from J, with 14 bases in between. CDR1 is SGHTA, CDR2 FQGTGA, per germline. The DNA for the CDR3 is TGTGCCAGCAGCCGTGCGGGGACAAGGAACACTGAAGCTTTCTTT. This gives the protein CASSRAGTRNTEAFF. Using reference TRBV7-3 and TRBJ1-1 for the parts outside the CDR3, the full variable domain is GAGVSQTPSNKVTEKGKYVELRCDPISGHTALYWYRQSLGQGPEFLIYFQGTGAADDSGLPNDRFFAVRPEGSVSTLKIQRTERGDSAVYLCASSRAGTRNTEAFFGQGTRLTVV.

The chain uses TRBV7-2 and TRBJ2-7; 9 bases fit TRBD1. This CDR3 spans 15 amino acids. Germline V gives CDR1 SGHTA, CDR2 FQGNSA. Trimming removed 5 bases from V and 7 bases from J; junction bases left unmatched: 12. CDR3 residues: CASSPRQGGYNEQYF. The CDR3 DNA follows: TGTGCCAGCAGCCCCCGACAGGGGGGCTACAATGAGCAGTACTTC.

This clonotype was found a few times. The gene calls are TRBV2 and TRBJ2-7; unclear D gene. This CDR3 has 12 residues. V lost 8 bases and J lost 5, with 13 bases in between. CDR1 and CDR2 from the germline V gene are SNHLY and FYNNEI. DNA of the CDR3: TGTGCCAGCCGAAGGGCTGGGAACGAGCAGTACTTC. It codes for CASRRAGNEQYF.

V gene TRBV7-9 combines with J gene TRBJ2-3; perhaps TRBD2 as D (7 bases). The CDR3 loop spans 15 amino acids. CDR1 is SEHNR and CDR2 is FQNEAQ in the germline V gene (reference sequence). Trimming shortened V by 9 bases and J by 1 base, and 17 bases separated the two germline ends. The DNA of the CDR3 is TGTGCCAGTAGCGCAGAGGGGGGGCGCACAGATACGCAGTATTTT. Amino acid sequence: CASSAEGGRTDTQYF.

This clonotype was picked up many times. This sequence joins TRBV6-5 and TRBJ2-1; a possible D gene is TRBD2 (6 bases). V gave up 6 bases and J gave up 0 bases, with 12 bases separating them. This CDR3 region has 15 residues. Per the germline V gene, CDR1 is MNHEY and CDR2 is SVGAGI. CDR3 sequence: CASSLTSSSYNEQFF. The CDR3 DNA reads as TGTGCCAGCAGCCTGACTAGTAGCTCCTACAATGAGCAGTTCTTC.

As to this clonotype: Germline and junction disagree at one end, which may indicate a read error. The chain combines TRBV18 with TRBJ2-1; the match to TRBD2 covers 7 bases. There are 15 residues in the CDR3. Per the germline V gene, CDR1 is KGHSH and CDR2 is LQKENI. CDR3 protein: CTSSPGWGTNNEQFF. The CDR3 DNA reads TGTACCAGCTCACCAGGCTGGGGGACTAATAATGAGCAGTTCTTC.

This clonotype has ten or more counts. The chain has TRBV3-1 and TRBJ2-7; maybe TRBD2 (5 bases). Germline V lookup: CDR1 LGHDT, CDR2 YNNKEL (reference sequence). This CDR3 contains 11 residues. Trimming took off 3 bases at V and 7 bases at J, with 7 bases between the two ends. Here the CDR3 DNA reads TGTGCCAGCAGCCAGTCGGGGGAGCAGTACTTC. Translation gives CASSQSGEQYF.

This clonotype was seen a few times. The chain uses TRBV3-1 and TRBJ2-6, with D unresolved. V was trimmed by 2 bases and J by 0 bases, leaving 8 bases between them. The CDR3 runs 16 residues. The germline CDR1 and CDR2 sequences are LGHDT and YNNKEL (reference sequence). CDR3 in amino acids: CASSQSSYSGANVLTF. The CDR3 bases are TGTGCCAGCAGCCAATCCAGCTACTCTGGGGCCAACGTCCTGACTTTC.

The rearrangement uses TRBV11-1 and TRBJ2-5; D assignment may be TRBD1 or TRBD2 (5 bases each). This CDR3 comprises 15 residues. Per germline, CDR1 SGHAT and CDR2 FQDESV (reference sequence). Trimming removed 3 bases from V and 5 bases from J, with 16 bases in between. This chain's CDR3 is CASSFQADTRETQYF. In nucleotides, the CDR3 is TGTGCCAGCAGCTTCCAAGCGGACACTCGGGAGACCCAGTACTTC.

Many counts were recorded for this clonotype. The rearrangement links TRBV20-1 to TRBJ2-1; D is perhaps TRBD1 (7 bases). The CDR3 loop spans 14 amino acids. V lost 6 bases and J 0 bases, leaving 12 bases between the germline ends. Per the germline V gene, CDR1 is DFQATT and CDR2 is SNEGSKA (reference sequence). The CDR3: CSARGASSYNEQFF. The CDR3 coding sequence is TGCAGTGCCAGGGGGGCTAGCTCCTACAATGAGCAGTTCTTC.

This clonotype has a handful of counts. The chain uses TRBV20-1 and TRBJ2-7; 10 bases are shared with TRBD2. CDR1 and CDR2 from the germline V gene are DFQATT and SNEGSKA (reference sequence). The length of the CDR3 is 13 residues. The V and J ends lost 6 bases and 5 bases, in that order; junction bases with no gene match: 7. Here the CDR3 reads CSAPGLANHEQYF. The CDR3 DNA follows: TGCAGTGCCCCGGGACTAGCGAATCACGAGCAGTACTTC.

This clonotype was picked up a small number of times. The genes are TRBV3-1 and TRBJ2-4, with D tentatively TRBD1 or TRBD2 (5 bases each). Near its end, the DNA agrees better with TRBJ2-5, so the J call may be wrong. Germline V CDR1 and CDR2: LGHDT, YNNKEL (reference sequence). This CDR3 has 13 residues. The CDR3 DNA is TGTGCCAGCAGTTCCAGGGAGTGGGAGACCCAGTACTTC. Its protein product is CASSSREWETQYF.

Concerning this clonotype: One base away lies a much larger clone, so this may be a sequencing read error. This chain links TRBV20-1 with TRBJ2-7, with D perhaps TRBD1 (7 bases). Germline V gives CDR1 DFQATT, CDR2 SNEGSKA (reference sequence). The CDR3 sequence is 13 residues long. V gave up 8 bases and J gave up 0 bases, with 14 bases separating them. The CDR3 here is CSTRGTASYEQYF. CDR3 bases: TGCAGTACTCGCGGGACAGCCTCCTACGAGCAGTACTTC.

The chain recombines TRBV20-1 with TRBJ2-5; 7 bases agree with TRBD2. Losses at the gene ends were 0 bases for V and 0 bases for J; bases not matched to a gene: 7. The CDR3 totals 16 residues. CDR1 DFQATT and CDR2 SNEGSKA come from the germline V gene (reference sequence). CDR3 amino acids: CSARDTLAVYQETQYF. The CDR3 nucleotides read TGCAGTGCTAGAGATACCCTAGCGGTGTACCAAGAGACCCAGTACTTC.

The chain employs TRBV11-2 and TRBJ2-7; 8 nucleotides match TRBD2. This CDR3 region has 17 residues. Unmatched junction bases numbered 18, after V lost 4 bases and J lost 7 bases. Germline CDR1 and CDR2: SGHAT and FQNNGV. For the CDR3, the DNA is TGTGCCAGCAGCTCTGGACCGGGACTAGGGGCCTACAGTGAGCAGTACTTC. This translates into CASSSGPGLGAYSEQYF.

J is TRBJ2-5 and V is TRBV2; the D is unclear. Germline V gene data show CDR1 as SNHLY and CDR2 as FYNNEI. V shed 4 bases and J shed 2 bases, with 14 bases lying between them. The CDR3 sequence is 15 residues long. This chain's CDR3 is CASSGYAMGQETQYF. DNA of the CDR3: TGTGCCAGCAGTGGGTACGCAATGGGGCAAGAGACCCAGTACTTC.

This clonotype was seen more than once but under ten times. The chain couples TRBV2 to TRBJ2-5, with 8 bases fitting TRBD2. The germline gives CDR1 SNHLY, CDR2 FYNNEI. The CDR3 consists of 14 residues. After removal of 3 bases from V and 1 base from J, the junction contained 1 base not matched to a gene. CDR3 residues: CASSDTSGQETQYF. As DNA, the CDR3 is TGTGCCAGCAGTGACACTAGCGGCCAAGAGACCCAGTACTTC.

J is TRBJ2-3 and V is TRBV6-5, with a possible D match to TRBD2 (5 bases). This CDR3 has 19 amino acids. Germline V gene data show CDR1 as MNHEY and CDR2 as SVGAGI. The V end was cut by 0 bases, the J end by 3 bases, with 22 bases between. CDR3 amino acids: CASSYSKRGNTPQTDTQYF. The CDR3 coding sequence is TGTGCCAGCAGTTACTCGAAAAGAGGGAACACTCCTCAAACAGATACGCAGTATTTT.

V is TRBV20-1 and J is TRBJ2-1, with D hard to call. The CDR3 sequence is 13 residues long. The germline V gene has CDR1 DFQATT and CDR2 SNEGSKA (reference sequence). The ends were cut back, 0 bases at V and 9 bases at J, with 12 bases in the middle. CDR3 coding DNA: TGCAGTGCTAGAGATGGTGGCGTTAGTGAGCAGTTCTTC. Protein: CSARDGGVSEQFF.

In this sample, this clonotype turned up a few times. V gene TRBV5-1 combines with J gene TRBJ2-1, with TRBD2 matching over 7 bases. V shed 2 bases, J shed 9 bases, and the junction held 11 bases outside the gene matches. The CDR3 totals 15 residues. The germline gives CDR1 SGHRS, CDR2 YFSETQ. The DNA of the CDR3 is TGCGCCAGCAGCTTCACGCAGGGAGGGTTAGGTGAGCAGTTCTTC. Translating gives CASSFTQGGLGEQFF. Full variable domain (remainder filled in from reference TRBV5-1 and TRBJ2-1): KAGVTQTPRYLIKTRGQQVTLSCSPISGHRSVSWYQQTPGQGLQFLFEYFSETQRNKGNFPGRFSGRQFSNSRSEMNVSTLELGDSALYLCASSFTQGGLGEQFFGPGTRLTVL.

J is TRBJ2-7 and V is TRBV2; D is uncertain. The V gene's germline CDR1 is SNHLY and CDR2 FYNNEI. The CDR3 runs to 15 residues. V lost 4 bases to trimming and J lost 3 bases, with 16 bases between them. The CDR3 spells CASSVERLGYYEQYF. The CDR3 DNA reads as TGTGCCAGCAGTGTTGAACGCCTAGGTTACTACGAGCAGTACTTC.

The chain combines TRBV7-2 with TRBJ1-5; 7 bases map to TRBD1. The CDR3 sequence is 15 residues long. V was clipped by 4 bases and J by 4 bases; unmatched bases: 7. Germline CDR1 is SGHTA and CDR2 is FQGNSA. The CDR3: CASSSEGTVNQPQHF. In DNA, the CDR3 is TGTGCCAGCAGCTCGGAGGGGACAGTGAATCAGCCCCAGCATTTT.

The CDR3 coding sequence is TGTGCCAGCAGTTACCAGCTAGCGGCAAGCTCCTACGAGCAGTACTTC. Amino acid sequence: CASSYQLAASSYEQYF. The chain carries TRBV6-2 or TRBV6-3 and TRBJ2-7; 7 nucleotides align to TRBD2. Trimming removed 2 bases from V and 0 bases from J; junction bases left unmatched: 7. The germline V gene encodes CDR1 MNHEY and CDR2 SVGEGT. The CDR3 consists of 16 residues.

This chain joins TRBV10-3 and TRBJ2-1; 7 bases are a match to TRBD1. With 5 bases clipped from V and 8 bases from J, the junction kept 3 bases outside the gene matches. CDR3 length: 12 amino acids. CDR1 and CDR2 (germline): ENHRY, SYGVKD. This CDR3 reads CAISRQGYEQFF. DNA for the CDR3: TGTGCCATCAGTAGACAGGGATATGAGCAGTTCTTC.

This rearrangement joins TRBV19 to TRBJ2-7; a weak D match, TRBD2 (6 bases). The germline V gene has CDR1 LNHDA and CDR2 SQIVND (reference sequence). This CDR3 is 14 amino acids long. With 4 bases removed from V and 6 bases from J, the gap between germline ends came to 16 bases. CDR3 nucleotide sequence: TGTGCCAGTAGTAAACGGGAGATATATCGCGAGCAGTACTTC. It is translated as CASSKREIYREQYF.